A selection of T cell receptor beta chains follows, all from one sample in a study of cytomegalovirus exposure and HLA in healthy donors. Sequenced by immunoSEQ multiplex PCR; TCRdb stores in-frame clones only, minus some. The sample lists about 140,000 clones; under 70% were seen once. The sequenced sample was PBMCs. These receptors originate from a woman aged 60 to 75 in good health and CMV-seronegative. The CDR3 runs from the conserved cysteine through the conserved F or W. Each record gives: V gene, D gene, clone size, J gene, CDR3 DNA, CDR3 protein. D genes are given only for firm matches. A clone size is listed for some rows: how often the clone was seen (once, few, many), or a class if it is expanded.

>TRBV4-2|TRBD2|NA|TRBJ2-5
TGTGCCAGCAGCCAGGAGACTAGCGGGACTTCTTCACAGTACTTC
CASSQETSGTSSQYF
>TRBV5-1|TRBD1|NA|TRBJ1-2
TGCGCCAGCAGCTGGGGGACAGAAGCTAACTATGGCTACACCTTC
CASSWGTEANYGYTF
>TRBV29-1|NA|NA|TRBJ1-1
TGCAGCTCCGGCAGGGGAGTGAACACTGAAGCTTTCTTT
CSSGRGVNTEAFF
>TRBV9|NA|once|TRBJ2-1
TGTGCCAGCAGCGAGGCGGGGCCCTACAATGAGCAGTTCTTC
CASSEAGPYNEQFF
>TRBV6-6|NA|NA|TRBJ2-6
TGTGCCAGTACGGCGGGCGGGGCCAACGTCCTGACTTTC
CASTAGGANVLTF
>TRBV29-1|NA|NA|TRBJ2-3
TGCAGCGTTGAAAAACGGATGACTAGGGTAGATACGCAGTATTTT
CSVEKRMTRVDTQYF
>TRBV9|NA|few|TRBJ2-7
TGTGCCAGCAGCGTAGGCGGGCCTAGCAACTACGAGCAGTACTTC
CASSVGGPSNYEQYF
>TRBV4-3|TRBD1|NA|TRBJ1-2
TGCGCCAGCAGCCAAGAACCAACAGGGGACTATGGCTACACCTTC
CASSQEPTGDYGYTF
>TRBV28|NA|NA|TRBJ1-1
TGTGCCAGCAGTTTAAATCGGGACACTGAAGCTTTCTTT
CASSLNRDTEAFF
>TRBV11-2|NA|NA|TRBJ2-1
TGTGCCAGCAGCCTAGCGTTCTACAATGAGCAGTTCTTC
CASSLAFYNEQFF
>TRBV23-1|NA|few|TRBJ2-1
TGCGCCAGCAGTCAATCGGAGGCAGAAAACAACAATGAGCAGTTCTTC
CASSQSEAENNNEQFF
>TRBV5-6|TRBD1|few|TRBJ1-2
TGTGCCAGCAGCCCTGACAGGGGGGGAGGCTACACCTTC
CASSPDRGGGYTF
>TRBV5-1|TRBD2|NA|TRBJ2-5
TGCGCCAGCAGCTCCGCGGGGGGGCAAGAGACCCAGTACTTC
CASSSAGGQETQYF
>TRBV10-2|NA|NA|TRBJ2-2
TGCGCCAGCAGTGAGCTTAGGACAGCGGCGAACACCGGGGAGCTGTTTTTT
CASSELRTAANTGELFF
>TRBV6-5|TRBD2|NA|TRBJ2-7
TGTGCCAGTCATCCCGGCGGGAGCTCCTACGAGCAGTACTTC
CASHPGGSSYEQYF
>TRBV7-2|NA|NA|TRBJ2-3
TGTGCCAGCAGCTTAGCGCCCTTACCGGTGGATACGCAGTATTTT
CASSLAPLPVDTQYF
>TRBV9|TRBD2|NA|TRBJ2-1
TGTGCCAGCAGCGTAGGTCCGGGGGGGCAAGACGAGCAGTTCTTC
CASSVGPGGQDEQFF
>TRBV5-1|TRBD2|NA|TRBJ2-5
TGCGCCAGCACCCGAGCGGGAGTAGAAGAGACCCAGTACTTC
CASTRAGVEETQYF
>TRBV6-6|TRBD1|NA|TRBJ1-2
TGTGCCAGCAGGCCCGGACAGGAGGGGGGCTACACCTTC
CASRPGQEGGYTF
>TRBV5-1|TRBD1|NA|TRBJ2-7
TGCGCCAGCAGCCCGGCCGGGACAGGCCCCTACGAGCAGTACTTC
CASSPAGTGPYEQYF
>TRBV5-5|NA|NA|TRBJ2-6
TGTGCCAGCAGTATCTATGGTGCTGGGGCCAACGTCCTGACTTTC
CASSIYGAGANVLTF
>TRBV5-1|NA|NA|TRBJ1-1
TGCGCCAGCAGCTCGGCGGGTTTCGGTGAAGCTTTCTTT
CASSSAGFGEAFF
>TRBV19|TRBD1|NA|TRBJ2-7
TGTGCCAGTAGTATTGGTAGGGGGCTGACCTACGAGCAGTACTTC
CASSIGRGLTYEQYF
>TRBV28|NA|NA|TRBJ2-7
TGTGCCAGCAGTTTTCTTCCTACCTACGAGCAGTACTTC
CASSFLPTYEQYF
>TRBV5-1|TRBD1|NA|TRBJ2-7
TGCGCCAGCAGCTCCGGACAGGCCACCTACGAGCAGTACTTC
CASSSGQATYEQYF
>TRBV7-2|NA|NA|TRBJ2-7
TGTGCCAGCAGCTTAGTGGGGGGGGACAGGTCGTCCTACGAGCAGTACTTC
CASSLVGGDRSSYEQYF
>TRBV6-5|NA|NA|TRBJ2-3
TGTGCCAGCAGTTACTCCCGGGGTAACTACACAGATACGCAGTATTTT
CASSYSRGNYTDTQYF
>TRBV5-1|TRBD1|NA|TRBJ2-7
TGCGCCAGCAGCCACCTGACAGGGACGGACGAGCAGTACTTC
CASSHLTGTDEQYF
>TRBV7-7|TRBD1|NA|TRBJ2-3
TGTGCCAGCAGCTCCGGACAGGCAGATACGCAGTATTTT
CASSSGQADTQYF
>TRBV5-6|NA|NA|TRBJ2-7
TGTGCCAGCAGCCGGACACCAATATCCTACGAGCAGTACTTC
CASSRTPISYEQYF
>TRBV6-5|TRBD1|NA|TRBJ2-7
TGTGCCAGCAGCCTTACAGGGGAGAGCTCCTACGAGCAGTACTTC
CASSLTGESSYEQYF
>TRBV6-5|NA|NA|TRBJ1-5
TGTGCCAGCAGTTCGACCCCGGGATCCAATCAGCCCCAGCATTTT
CASSSTPGSNQPQHF
>TRBV5-6|NA|NA|TRBJ1-2
TGTGCCAGCAGCCCAAACGCCGGGGGCTACACCTTC
CASSPNAGGYTF
>TRBV7-9|NA|NA|TRBJ1-3
TGTGCCAGCAGCTTAGGCAGTACTGGAAACACCATATATTTT
CASSLGSTGNTIYF
>TRBV2|NA|NA|TRBJ1-2
TGTGCCAGCAGACGTCCCACCGGGGGTAACTATGGCTACACCTTC
CASRRPTGGNYGYTF
>TRBV19|TRBD2|NA|TRBJ2-2
TGTGCCAGTACTCCGGGGGGACTGAACACCGGGGAGCTGTTTTTT
CASTPGGLNTGELFF
>TRBV5-1|NA|few|TRBJ2-7
TGCGCCAGCAGCCCCAGGACCGGGGGCGAGCAGTACTTC
CASSPRTGGEQYF
>TRBV28|TRBD2|NA|TRBJ2-7
TGTGCCAGCAGTCAGGGACTAGCGGGAGGGCTAAACGAGCAGTACTTC
CASSQGLAGGLNEQYF
>TRBV5-1|TRBD2|NA|TRBJ2-1
TGCGCCAGCAGCTTAGGTGGCGGGAGGCCCAGCTCCTACAATGAGCAGTTCTTC
CASSLGGGRPSSYNEQFF
>TRBV5-1|NA|NA|TRBJ2-7
TGCGCCAGCAGCCGAGGAGCCGCGGTGGTGAGGGAGCAGTACTTC
CASSRGAAVVREQYF
>TRBV28|NA|NA|TRBJ1-2
TGTGCCAGCCACCCGGGGGGCCGGTTTTACGGCTACACCTTC
CASHPGGRFYGYTF
>TRBV18|NA|NA|TRBJ1-2
TGTGCCAGCTCACGCCCAGGGGACGGCTATGGCTACACCTTC
CASSRPGDGYGYTF
>TRBV7-9|TRBD1|NA|TRBJ1-1
TGTGCCAGCGGCTTACGTGGACAGGGGTACACTGAAGCTTTCTTT
CASGLRGQGYTEAFF
>TRBV7-2|TRBD1|NA|TRBJ1-3
TGTGCCAGCAGCTTTTTTGGCAGGGGGCCTGCAAACACCATATATTTT
CASSFFGRGPANTIYF
>TRBV7-2|NA|NA|TRBJ1-6
TGTGCCAGCAGCTTAGCGGGCCAATCACCCCTCCACTTT
CASSLAGQSPLHF
>TRBV4-1|TRBD1|NA|TRBJ1-2
TGCGCCAGCAGCCACACGACAGGGTCAAGCTATGGCTACACCTTC
CASSHTTGSSYGYTF
>TRBV19|NA|NA|TRBJ1-3
TGTGCCAGTAGTTCGACAGGCTCTGGAAACACCATATATTTT
CASSSTGSGNTIYF
>TRBV18|NA|NA|TRBJ1-2
TGTGCCAGCTCACCGTCGAGGGCTAACTATGGCTACACCTTC
CASSPSRANYGYTF
>TRBV5-1|NA|few|TRBJ2-7
TGCGCCAGCAGCTTTACTAGCCGAGACTGGTACTTC
CASSFTSRDWYF
>TRBV7-6|TRBD2|NA|TRBJ2-1
TGTGCCAGCAGCCCCACTAGCGGAGAATACAATGAGCAGTTCTTC
CASSPTSGEYNEQFF
>TRBV7-3|TRBD1|NA|TRBJ1-2
TGTGCCAGCAGCTTAATCCTAGCCAGCAGGGGGCTTGGCTGCACCTTC
CASSLILASRGLGCTF
>TRBV2|NA|once|TRBJ1-3
TGTGCCAGCATCGACACGTTCGGCATATATTTT
CASIDTFGIYF
>TRBV7-2|NA|NA|TRBJ1-1
TGTGCCAGCAGCCGGGACTTCTCAGAAGCTTTCTTT
CASSRDFSEAFF
>TRBV2|NA|NA|TRBJ2-3
TGTGCCAGCATGAAAAGCGGCAATTCAGATACGCAGTATTTT
CASMKSGNSDTQYF
>TRBV4-2|TRBD2|few|TRBJ2-2
TGTGCCAGCAGGGAGACTAGCGGGAGGGCCCTGGGGGAGCTGTTTTTT
CASRETSGRALGELFF
>TRBV19|NA|NA|TRBJ1-2
TGTGCCATCCCAACTATGTTCCATGGCTACACCTTC
CAIPTMFHGYTF
>TRBV7-9|NA|NA|TRBJ1-2
TGTTCCAGCAGCCCTGACAGTATGTATGGCTACACCTTC
CSSSPDSMYGYTF
>TRBV6-5|NA|NA|TRBJ2-7
TGTGCCAGCAGTCGGTCCCACGAGGGCTCCTACGAGCAGTACTTC
CASSRSHEGSYEQYF
>TRBV28|TRBD1|NA|TRBJ1-2
TGTGCCAGCAGTAACCGACAGGGGAATGGCTACACCTTC
CASSNRQGNGYTF
>TRBV19|TRBD2|NA|TRBJ2-2
TGTGCCAGTAGTACTAGCGGGGATAACACCGGGGAGCTGTTTTTT
CASSTSGDNTGELFF